This section outlines one T cell receptor (beta chain) sequence together with its context. Its antigen is undetermined. The junction and the germline gene differ at one end; a read error may be behind it. This CDR3 spans 15 amino acids. Germline V gene data show CDR1 as SEHNR and CDR2 as FQNEAQ (reference sequence). The sample comes from a study of cytomegalovirus exposure and HLA in healthy donors. Overall study: Previous work identified roughly 120 million unique TCR beta sequences from about 179 million T cells.

General study findings and limits: Across donors, sequencing depth was assumed by presence/absence analyses to be roughly uniform. A later analysis reportedly found that, within productive TCRs, an Asian-associated ancestry cluster had fewer N-insertions than the mean observed across the approximately 700 donors. Cytomegalovirus-associated TCR beta chains were listed, numbering 150 to 200.

The primer mix had 60 Vbeta and 13 Jbeta primers. Libraries were prepared by immunoSEQ multiplex PCR; TCRdb keeps only in-frame clonotypes and omits some of them. The sample holds fewer than 250,000 clones, approximately 80% seen once. The sequencing sample was made of PBMCs. V is TRBV7-9 and J is TRBJ1-1; 9 nucleotides line up with TRBD1. This receptor was identified in a man aged 25-40 years in good health and CMV-seronegative. The chain's CDR3 is CSSSWDREWYTEAFF. The CDR3 DNA reads TGTTCCAGCAGCTGGGACAGGGAATGGTACACTGAAGCTTTCTTT.